This T cell receptor beta chain was captured in a study of low-dose radiotherapy and immunotherapy resistance in tumors. Study-wide background: It was 1 Gy per fraction every two weeks that Cohort 2 received, adding up to 13 Gy over 26 weeks. Every two weeks patients got nivolumab 240 mg flat dose, plus ipilimumab 1 mg/kg every six weeks, intravenously.

Primers targeting TRAV and TRBV primed first-strand cDNA, covering alpha and beta chains. A roughly 20-cycle PCR with a constant-region primer and V-primer adapter amplified TCRs. TCRdb ran MiXCR on the reads and lists one entry per CDR3 protein. In the table there are approximately 90,000 distinct CDR3 sequences, 9% to 9.5% of which are singletons. In this sample, this clonotype turned up many times. The germline V gene has CDR1 SQVTM and CDR2 ANQGSEA. The CDR3 contains 12 residues. The V end lost 1 base, the J end lost 7 bases, and 10 bases lay between the germline ends. The time point: before trial treatment. Patients deemed eligible presented with advanced solid tumors lacking tumor-infiltrating lymphocytes.

The chain employs TRBV29-1 and TRBJ2-5; D might be TRBD2 (5 bases). This specimen was PBMCs, taken before treatment. The receptor was derived from a male donor with prostate cancer. The CDR3 protein is CSVEGLAGTQYF. Here the CDR3 DNA reads TGCAGCGTTGAAGGGCTAGCCGGGACCCAGTACTTC.